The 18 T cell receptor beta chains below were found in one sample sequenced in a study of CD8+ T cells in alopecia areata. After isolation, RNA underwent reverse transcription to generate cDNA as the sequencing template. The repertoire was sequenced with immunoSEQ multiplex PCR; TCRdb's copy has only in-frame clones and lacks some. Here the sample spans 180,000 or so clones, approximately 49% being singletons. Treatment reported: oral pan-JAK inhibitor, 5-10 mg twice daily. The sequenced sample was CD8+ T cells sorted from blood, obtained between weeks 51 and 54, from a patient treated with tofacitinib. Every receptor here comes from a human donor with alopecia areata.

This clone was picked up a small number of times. CDR3 nucleotide sequence: TGCGCCAGCAGCTTCCGGACAGGGATGGATGGCTACACCTTC. The encoded protein is CASSFRTGMDGYTF. V gene TRBV5-1 combines with J gene TRBJ1-2, with 8 bases identical to TRBD1. CDR1 SGHRS and CDR2 YFSETQ come from the germline V gene. The junction had 6 bases not matched to a gene; V was cut back by 2 bases and J by 6 bases. The CDR3 covers 14 residues.

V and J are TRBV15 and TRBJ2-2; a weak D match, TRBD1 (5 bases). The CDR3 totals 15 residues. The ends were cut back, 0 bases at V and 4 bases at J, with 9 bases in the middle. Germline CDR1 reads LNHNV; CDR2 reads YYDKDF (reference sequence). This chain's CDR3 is CATSRDRAVTGELFF. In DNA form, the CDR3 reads TGTGCCACCAGCAGAGACAGGGCGGTCACCGGGGAGCTGTTTTTT. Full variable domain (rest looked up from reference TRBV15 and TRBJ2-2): DAMVIQNPRYQVTQFGKPVTLSCSQTLNHNVMYWYQQKSSQAPKLLFHYYDKDFNNEADTPDNFQSRRPNTSFCFLDIRSPGLGDTAMYLCATSRDRAVTGELFFGEGSRLTVL.

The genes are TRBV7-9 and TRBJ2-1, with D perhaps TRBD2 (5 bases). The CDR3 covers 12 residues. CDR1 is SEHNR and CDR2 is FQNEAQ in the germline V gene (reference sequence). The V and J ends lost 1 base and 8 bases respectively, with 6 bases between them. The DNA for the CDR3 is TGTGCCAGCAGCTTAGGAGGGCATGAGCAGTTCTTC. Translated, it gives CASSLGGHEQFF.

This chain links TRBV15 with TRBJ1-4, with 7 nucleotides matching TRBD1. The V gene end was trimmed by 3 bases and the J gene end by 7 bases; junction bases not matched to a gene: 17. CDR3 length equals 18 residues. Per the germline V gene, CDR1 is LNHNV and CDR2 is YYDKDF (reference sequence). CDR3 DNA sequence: TGTGCCACCAGCAGCCTACAGGGGTTCTCAAGCCCTTTTGAAAAACTGTTTTTT. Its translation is CATSSLQGFSSPFEKLFF.

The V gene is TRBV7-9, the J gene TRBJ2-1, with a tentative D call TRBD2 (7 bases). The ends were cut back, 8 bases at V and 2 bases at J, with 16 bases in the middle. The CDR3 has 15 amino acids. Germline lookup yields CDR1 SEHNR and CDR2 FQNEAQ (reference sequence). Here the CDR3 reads CASPGRGRPYNEQFF. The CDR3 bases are TGTGCCAGCCCAGGGCGGGGGCGACCCTACAATGAGCAGTTCTTC.

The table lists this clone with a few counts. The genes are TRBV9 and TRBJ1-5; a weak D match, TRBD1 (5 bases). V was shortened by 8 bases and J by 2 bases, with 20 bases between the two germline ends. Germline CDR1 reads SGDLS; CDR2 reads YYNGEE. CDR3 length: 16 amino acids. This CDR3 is CARAGRVIFCNQPQHF. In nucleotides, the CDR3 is TGTGCCAGGGCGGGACGGGTAATATTTTGCAATCAGCCCCAGCATTTT.

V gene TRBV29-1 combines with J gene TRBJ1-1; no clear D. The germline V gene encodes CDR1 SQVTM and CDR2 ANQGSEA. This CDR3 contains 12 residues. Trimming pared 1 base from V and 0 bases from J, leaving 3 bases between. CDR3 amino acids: CSVEVMNTEAFF. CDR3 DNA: TGCAGCGTTGAAGTTATGAACACTGAAGCTTTCTTT.

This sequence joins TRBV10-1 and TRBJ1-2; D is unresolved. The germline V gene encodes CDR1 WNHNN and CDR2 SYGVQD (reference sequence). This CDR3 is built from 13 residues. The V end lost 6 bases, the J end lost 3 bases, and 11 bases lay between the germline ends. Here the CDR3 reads CASSPKGHYGYTF. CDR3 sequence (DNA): TGCGCCAGCAGCCCCAAAGGCCACTATGGCTACACCTTC.

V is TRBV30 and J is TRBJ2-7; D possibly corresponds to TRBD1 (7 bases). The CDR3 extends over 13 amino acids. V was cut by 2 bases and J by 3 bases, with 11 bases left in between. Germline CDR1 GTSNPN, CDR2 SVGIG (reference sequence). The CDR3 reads CAWSPGGNYEQYF. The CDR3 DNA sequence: TGTGCCTGGAGTCCAGGGGGGAACTACGAGCAGTACTTC.

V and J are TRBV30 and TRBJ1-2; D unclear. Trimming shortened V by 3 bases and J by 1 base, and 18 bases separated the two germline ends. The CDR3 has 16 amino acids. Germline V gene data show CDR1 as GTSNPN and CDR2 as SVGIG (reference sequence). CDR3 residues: CAWSDRVVVINYGYTF. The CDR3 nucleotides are TGTGCCTGGAGCGATCGGGTGGTCGTGATTAACTATGGCTACACCTTC.

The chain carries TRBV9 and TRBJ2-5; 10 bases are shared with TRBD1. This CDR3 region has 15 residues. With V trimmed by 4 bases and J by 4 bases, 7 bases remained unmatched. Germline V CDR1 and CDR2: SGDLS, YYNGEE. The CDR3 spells CASSSNRDRGETQYF. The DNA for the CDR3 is TGTGCCAGCAGCTCAAATCGGGACAGGGGAGAGACCCAGTACTTC.

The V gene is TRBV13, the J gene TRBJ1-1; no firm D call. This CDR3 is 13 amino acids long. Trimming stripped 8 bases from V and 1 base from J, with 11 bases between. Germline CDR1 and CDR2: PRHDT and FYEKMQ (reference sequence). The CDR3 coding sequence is TGTGCCAGCCTAGAATTAACGAACACTGAAGCTTTCTTT. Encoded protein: CASLELTNTEAFF.

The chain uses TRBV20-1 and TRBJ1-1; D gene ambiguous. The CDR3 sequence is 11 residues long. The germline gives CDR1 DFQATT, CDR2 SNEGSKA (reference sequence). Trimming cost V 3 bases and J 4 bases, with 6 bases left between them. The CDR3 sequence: CSASTRTEAFF. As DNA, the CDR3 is TGCAGTGCTAGTACTCGCACTGAAGCTTTCTTT.

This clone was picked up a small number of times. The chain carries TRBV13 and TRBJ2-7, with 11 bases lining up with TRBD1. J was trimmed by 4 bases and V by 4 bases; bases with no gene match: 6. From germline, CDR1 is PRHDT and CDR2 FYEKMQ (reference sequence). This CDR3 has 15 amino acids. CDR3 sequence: CASSYGTGGFYEQYF. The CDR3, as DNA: TGTGCCAGCAGCTATGGGACAGGGGGATTTTACGAGCAGTACTTC.

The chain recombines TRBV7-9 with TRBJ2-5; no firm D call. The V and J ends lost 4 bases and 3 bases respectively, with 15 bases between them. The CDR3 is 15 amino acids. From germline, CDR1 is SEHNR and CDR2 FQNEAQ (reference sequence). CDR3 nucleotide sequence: TGTGCCAGCAGCTCAACGGTATGGCTTAAAGAGACCCAGTACTTC. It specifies CASSSTVWLKETQYF.

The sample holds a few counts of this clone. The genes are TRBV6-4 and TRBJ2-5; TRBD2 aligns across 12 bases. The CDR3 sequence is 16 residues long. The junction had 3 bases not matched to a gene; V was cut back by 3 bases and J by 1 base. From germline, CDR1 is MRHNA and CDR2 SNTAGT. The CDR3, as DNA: TGTGCCAGCAGTGAGTCGACTAGCGGGGGCCAAGAGACCCAGTACTTC. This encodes CASSESTSGGQETQYF.

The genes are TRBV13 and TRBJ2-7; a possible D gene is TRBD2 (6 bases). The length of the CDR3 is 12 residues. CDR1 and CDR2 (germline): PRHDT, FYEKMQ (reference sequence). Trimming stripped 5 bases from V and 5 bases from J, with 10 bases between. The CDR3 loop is CASSGPGDEQYF. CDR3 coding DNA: TGTGCCAGCAGCGGTCCGGGGGACGAGCAGTACTTC.

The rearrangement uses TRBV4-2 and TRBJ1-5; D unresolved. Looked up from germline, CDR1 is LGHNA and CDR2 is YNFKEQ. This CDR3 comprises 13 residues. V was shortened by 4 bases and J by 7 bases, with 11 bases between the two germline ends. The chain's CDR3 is CASSPYRGQPQHF. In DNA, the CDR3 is TGTGCCAGCAGCCCATACAGAGGCCAGCCCCAGCATTTT.